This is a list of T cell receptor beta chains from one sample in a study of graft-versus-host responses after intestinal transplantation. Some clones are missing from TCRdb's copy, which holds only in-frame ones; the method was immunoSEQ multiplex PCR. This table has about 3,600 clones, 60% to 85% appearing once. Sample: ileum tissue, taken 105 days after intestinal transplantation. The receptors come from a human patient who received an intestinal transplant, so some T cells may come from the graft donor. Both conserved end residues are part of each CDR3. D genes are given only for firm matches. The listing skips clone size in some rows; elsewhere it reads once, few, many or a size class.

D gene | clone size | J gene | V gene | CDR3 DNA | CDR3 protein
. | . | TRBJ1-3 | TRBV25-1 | TGTGCCAGCAGTGACAGGGGAAACACCATATATTTT | CASSDRGNTIYF
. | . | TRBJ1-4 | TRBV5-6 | TGTGCCAGCAACGTGAGGGGCAGAGCTAATGAAAAACTGTTTTTT | CASNVRGRANEKLFF
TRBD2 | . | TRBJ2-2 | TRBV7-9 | TGTGCCAGCAGCCCCCTTAGCGGGGGGGCGGCCGGGGAGCTGTTTTTT | CASSPLSGGAAGELFF
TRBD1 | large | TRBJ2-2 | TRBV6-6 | TGTGCCAGCAGTCGGACAGGGGGGTCCGGGGAGCTGTTTTTT | CASSRTGGSGELFF
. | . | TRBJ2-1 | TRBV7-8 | TGTGCCAGCAGCTTAGGGGCGGGACCGCACCCTTTTAGACCCTACAATGAGCAGTTCTTC | CASSLGAGPHPFRPYNEQFF
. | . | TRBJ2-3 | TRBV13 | TGTGCCAGCAGGAATCCTCTCGGGCGGACACCCGAGGCGGATACGCAGTATTTT | CASRNPLGRTPEADTQYF
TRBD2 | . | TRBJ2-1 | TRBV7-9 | TGTGCCAGCAGCTCGGGACTAGCGGCCTACAATGAGCAGTTCTTC | CASSSGLAAYNEQFF
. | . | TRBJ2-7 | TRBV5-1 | TGCGCCAGCAGCCACCTCCGGGCCGAGGGGGACGAGCAGTACTTC | CASSHLRAEGDEQYF
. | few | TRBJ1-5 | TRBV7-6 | TGTGCCAGCAGCCTTAGACGAGAGAATCAGCCCCAGCATTTT | CASSLRRENQPQHF
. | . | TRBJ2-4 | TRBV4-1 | TGCGCCAGCAGCCCCGGGTTAGCGGACCTATTCTTAGCCAAAAACATTCAGTACTTC | CASSPGLADLFLAKNIQYF
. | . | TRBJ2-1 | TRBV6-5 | TGTGCCAGCAGTTCGGTGACTTACAATGAGCAGTTCTTC | CASSSVTYNEQFF
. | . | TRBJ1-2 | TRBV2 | TGTGCCAGCAGCCCAGGACCCTATGGCTACACCTTC | CASSPGPYGYTF
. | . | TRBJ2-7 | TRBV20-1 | TGCAGTGCTAGTGTAGTTTACGAGCAGTACTTC | CSASVVYEQYF
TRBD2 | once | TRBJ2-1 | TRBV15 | TGTGCCACCAGCAGAGATCAGCGGGAGGGCCAGTTCTTC | CATSRDQREGQFF
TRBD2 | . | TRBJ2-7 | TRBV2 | TGTGCCAGCAGTGACCCCTCGTCCTTAGCGGGGGCCTCCTACGAGCAGTACTTC | CASSDPSSLAGASYEQYF
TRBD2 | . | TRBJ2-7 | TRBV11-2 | TGTGCCAGCGAGGGGCTAGCGGGAGCAGAGCAGTACTTC | CASEGLAGAEQYF
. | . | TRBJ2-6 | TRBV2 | TGTGCCAGCAGTGGGTCGATACAAAGTCGGGCCAACGTCCTGACTTTC | CASSGSIQSRANVLTF
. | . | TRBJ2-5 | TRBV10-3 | TGTGCCATCAGTGCGTCAGGGAGATGGGAGACCCAGTACTTC | CAISASGRWETQYF
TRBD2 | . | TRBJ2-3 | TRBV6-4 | TGTGCCAGCAGTGACGGGACTAGCGGGACAGATACGCAGTATTTT | CASSDGTSGTDTQYF
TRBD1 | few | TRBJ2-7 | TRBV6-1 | TGTGCCAGCAGTATACTTGACAGGGAATCCTACGAGCAGTACTTC | CASSILDRESYEQYF
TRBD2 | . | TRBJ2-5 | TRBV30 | TGTGCCTGGAGTGATGGCGGGAGTGTTAAGACCCAGTACTTC | CAWSDGGSVKTQYF
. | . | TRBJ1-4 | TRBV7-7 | TGTGCTAGCAGCTTAGTAATAGATAGGGGTGCAGGAAGTGGTGTTGGTGAAAAACTGTTTTTT | CASSLVIDRGAGSGVGEKLFF
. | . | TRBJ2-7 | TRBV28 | TGTGCCAGCAGTTTTGGGCTGGGAGTTCTGAGCTCCTACGAGCAGTACTTC | CASSFGLGVLSSYEQYF
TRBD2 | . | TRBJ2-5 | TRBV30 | TGTGCCTGGAGTGTAGGGCTAGCGGTCCAAGAGACCCAGTACTTC | CAWSVGLAVQETQYF
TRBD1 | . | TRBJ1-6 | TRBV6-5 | TGTGCCAGCAGTTACTCGGGGACAGGGACGAATTCACCCCTCCACTTT | CASSYSGTGTNSPLHF
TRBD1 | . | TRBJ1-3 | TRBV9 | TGTGCCAGCAGCGTAGGGACAGGGGCCTCCGGGGCCATATATTTT | CASSVGTGASGAIYF
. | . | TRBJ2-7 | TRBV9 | TGTGCCAGCAGCGTAGCGTCGGTAACCTACGAGCAGTACTTC | CASSVASVTYEQYF
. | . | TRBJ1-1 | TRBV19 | TGTGCCAGTACGCCCCAGTGGCGGGGGACTGAAGCTTTCTTT | CASTPQWRGTEAFF
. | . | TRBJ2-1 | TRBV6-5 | TGTGCCAGCAGCCTCCTGGCTAACTCCTACAATGAGCAGTTCTTC | CASSLLANSYNEQFF
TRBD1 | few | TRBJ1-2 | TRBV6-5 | TGTGCCAGCAGTTACTCCTCGACAGGGAGGGTCTATGGCTACACCTTC | CASSYSSTGRVYGYTF
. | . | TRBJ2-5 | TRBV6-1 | TGTGCCAGCGGAAAAGGAGGGACCCTACAAGAGACCCAGTACTTC | CASGKGGTLQETQYF
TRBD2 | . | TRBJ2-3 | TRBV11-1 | TGTGCCAGCAGACTTAGCGGGGGGGTTGCAGATACGCAGTATTTT | CASRLSGGVADTQYF
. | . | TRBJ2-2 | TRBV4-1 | TGCGCCAGCAGCCAAGGTAGTCCCGTCGGGTACACCGGGGAGCTGTTTTTT | CASSQGSPVGYTGELFF
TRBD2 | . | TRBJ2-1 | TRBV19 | TGTGCCAGTAGTATGGCGGGACTAGCAAGCTACAATGAGCAGTTCTTC | CASSMAGLASYNEQFF
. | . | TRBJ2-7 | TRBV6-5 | TGTGCCAGCAGTCCAGGGCTCCCACTTGGGCAGTACTTC | CASSPGLPLGQYF
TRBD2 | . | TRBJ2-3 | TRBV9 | TGTGCCAGCTCAAGGGGGGATAGCGGGAGAGGGCGCACAGATACGCAGTATTTT | CASSRGDSGRGRTDTQYF
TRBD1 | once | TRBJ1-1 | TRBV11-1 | TGTGCCAGCAGCTTAAGCAGGGGGCTCACTGAAGCTTTCTTT | CASSLSRGLTEAFF
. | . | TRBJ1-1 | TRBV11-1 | TGTGCCAGCAGCTTAAGCGCCGGGACGTTTAGTGAAGCTTTCTTT | CASSLSAGTFSEAFF